This entry lists 30 T cell receptor beta chains sequenced from one sample in a study of blood T cell repertoires in COVID-19. Data came from immunoSEQ multiplex PCR; TCRdb stores just in-frame clones and leaves some out. Of a few hundred thousand clones in the sample, more than 75% are singletons; the top ten hold approximately 2%. Sequenced sample: PBMCs or T cells enriched from blood (not recorded which). The receptor set was obtained from a woman between 40 and 55 years old who had recovered from COVID-19.

This chain connects TRBV4-3 to TRBJ2-2; D is possibly TRBD1 (5 bases). The V end lost 0 bases, the J end lost 0 bases, and 8 bases lay between the germline ends. Germline V lookup: CDR1 LGHNA, CDR2 YSLEER. There are 16 residues in the CDR3. CDR3 region: CASSQDKTANTGELFF. The CDR3 DNA is TGCGCCAGCAGCCAAGATAAGACAGCGAACACCGGGGAGCTGTTTTTT.

J is TRBJ1-2 and V is TRBV7-2; TRBD1 matches at 7 bases. The CDR3 totals 14 residues. V trimming: 5 bases; J trimming: 2 bases; junction bases outside the gene matches: 5. Germline assignment: CDR1 SGHTA and CDR2 FQGNSA. The CDR3 is CASSPQGQNYGYTF. Written as DNA, the CDR3 is TGTGCCAGCAGCCCACAGGGACAGAACTATGGCTACACCTTC. Looking up the rest from reference TRBV7-2 and TRBJ1-2 gives the full variable domain: GAGVSQSPSNKVTEKGKDVELRCDPISGHTALYWYRQSLGQGLEFLIYFQGNSAPDKSGLPSDRFSAERTGGSVSTLTIQRTQQEDSAVYLCASSPQGQNYGYTFGSGTRLTVV.

This CDR3 is CASSARDRETYEQYF. The CDR3 DNA follows: TGTGCCAGCAGCGCCCGGGACAGGGAGACCTACGAGCAGTACTTC. This chain joins TRBV7-9 and TRBJ2-7, with 9 bases fitting TRBD1. V shed 5 bases and J 2 bases; nucleotides not matched to a gene: 7. The CDR3 length is 15 residues. Per germline, CDR1 SEHNR and CDR2 FQNEAQ (reference sequence).

The rearrangement links TRBV10-2 to TRBJ2-7; TRBD2 agrees at 12 bases. The V segment lost 7 bases and the J segment 6 bases; nucleotides outside the gene matches: 7. This CDR3 is built from 14 residues. From germline, CDR1 is WSHSY and CDR2 SAAADI. The CDR3: CASTTSGRLGEQYF. The CDR3 nucleotides are TGCGCCAGCACGACTAGCGGGAGACTTGGCGAGCAGTACTTC.

This clone was counted only a few times. The chain is built from TRBV5-4 and TRBJ2-7; the D gene is possibly TRBD1 (6 bases). The length of the CDR3 is 13 residues. CDR1 SGHNT and CDR2 YYREEE come from the germline V gene (reference sequence). Trimming stripped 4 bases from V and 3 bases from J, with 11 bases between. In nucleotides, the CDR3 is TGTGCCAGCAGCCAGGGGACCGTCTACGAGCAGTACTTC. Amino acid sequence: CASSQGTVYEQYF.

The gene calls are TRBV2 and TRBJ1-5; TRBD1 is a possible D gene (5 bases). The CDR3 is 16 residues long. V was cut by 7 bases and J by 2 bases, with 18 bases left in between. Germline values: CDR1 SNHLY, CDR2 FYNNEI. The CDR3 sequence is CASKQGAQIGNQPQHF. CDR3 nucleotide sequence: TGTGCCAGCAAGCAAGGGGCGCAGATCGGCAATCAGCCCCAGCATTTT.

This chain links TRBV5-1 with TRBJ1-1; possible D gene TRBD1, 6 bases. The V gene lost 3 bases and the J gene lost 0 bases, with 15 bases spanning the gap. The CDR3 extends over 16 amino acids. Germline CDR1 reads SGHRS; CDR2 reads YFSETQ. CDR3 nucleotide sequence: TGCGCCAGCAGCTCCGGGACATCCATCATGAACACTGAAGCTTTCTTT. It is translated as CASSSGTSIMNTEAFF.

The genes are TRBV21-1 and TRBJ1-1; TRBD1, the table's D call, lacks a check against the DNA. TRBV21-1 is flagged as a pseudogene. This CDR3 has 13 residues. The CDR3 DNA is TGTGAGACAGGGGGCACCTTGAACACTGAAGCTTTCTTT. Residues: CETGGTLNTEAFF.

The rearrangement joins TRBV11-2 to TRBJ2-1, with D possibly being TRBD2 (5 bases). The CDR3 is 15 amino acids. Per germline, CDR1 SGHAT and CDR2 FQNNGV. V was cut by 1 base and J by 7 bases, with 14 bases left in between. The CDR3 region has the DNA TGTGCCAGCAGCTTAGGGCAAGCCGGGAAAAATGAGCAGTTCTTC. It codes for CASSLGQAGKNEQFF.

This chain uses TRBV6-4 with TRBJ1-2; D gene unclear. The germline V gene has CDR1 MRHNA and CDR2 SNTAGT. The CDR3 covers 14 residues. Trimming pared 6 bases from V and 5 bases from J, leaving 16 bases between. CDR3 DNA sequence: TGTGCCAGCAGGATCGATCCGACGGGGTATGGCTACACCTTC. Translating it yields CASRIDPTGYGYTF.

This clone appeared once. This specimen includes other DNA sequences encoding the same CDR3. The J gene is TRBJ2-7, the V gene TRBV18; TRBD1 might be the D (5 bases). There are 13 residues in the CDR3. Trimming left V 4 bases short and J 2 bases short, with 9 bases between. Germline values: CDR1 KGHSH, CDR2 LQKENI. CDR3 nucleotide sequence: TGTGCCAGCTCACTCTCAGGGACCTACGAGCAGTACTTC. Encoded protein: CASSLSGTYEQYF.

The V gene is TRBV19, the J gene TRBJ2-1, with no clear D. The CDR3 runs 13 residues. The ends were cut back, 6 bases at V and 5 bases at J, with 11 bases in the middle. CDR1 LNHDA and CDR2 SQIVND come from the germline V gene (reference sequence). CDR3 region: CASSMIDHNEQFF. The CDR3, as DNA: TGTGCCAGTAGCATGATAGATCACAATGAGCAGTTCTTC. The full variable domain, in which reference TRBV19 and TRBJ2-1 provide the parts outside the CDR3, is DGGITQSPKYLFRKEGQNVTLSCEQNLNHDAMYWYRQDPGQGLRLIYYSQIVNDFQKGDIAEGYSVSREKKESFPLTVTSAQKNPTAFYLCASSMIDHNEQFFGPGTRLTVL.

V is TRBV11-3 and J is TRBJ2-1, with 8 positions matching TRBD1. The germline V gene has CDR1 SGHNT and CDR2 YENEEA. The V and J ends lost 1 base and 2 bases, in that order; junction bases with no gene match: 4. The CDR3 sequence is 16 residues long. In DNA form, the CDR3 reads TGTGCCAGCAGCTTAGCGACAGGGGTAACCTACAATGAGCAGTTCTTC. Protein product: CASSLATGVTYNEQFF.

V and J are TRBV19 and TRBJ2-1, with 9 bases identical to TRBD2. The germline V gene encodes CDR1 LNHDA and CDR2 SQIVND (reference sequence). This CDR3 is built from 18 residues. After removal of 1 base from V and 7 bases from J, the junction contained 14 bases not matched to a gene. The CDR3 reads CASSIGLDAREGLNEQFF. CDR3 nucleotides: TGTGCCAGTAGTATAGGGCTCGATGCGCGGGAGGGCCTGAATGAGCAGTTCTTC.

The rearrangement links TRBV11-2 to TRBJ1-1; 8 nucleotides match TRBD1. The CDR3 is 14 amino acids. V lost 5 bases, J lost 5 bases, and 7 bases stayed unmatched. CDR1 SGHAT and CDR2 FQNNGV come from the germline V gene. The CDR3, as DNA: TGTGCCAGCAGCGTTAGACAGGGGCGAACTGAAGCTTTCTTT. This codes for CASSVRQGRTEAFF.

The chain couples TRBV4-1 to TRBJ2-1, with a tentative D call TRBD2 (6 bases). Trimming pared 4 bases from V and 5 bases from J, leaving 18 bases between. This CDR3 comprises 16 residues. Germline CDR1 is MGHRA and CDR2 is YSYEKL. The CDR3 here is CASSLLGRGGDNEQFF. As DNA, the CDR3 is TGCGCCAGCAGCCTGCTTGGGCGGGGTGGGGACAATGAGCAGTTCTTC.

This chain uses TRBV4-3 with TRBJ2-1, with 8 bases lining up with TRBD2. V was pared by 1 base and J by 4 bases, with 6 bases of the junction left unmatched. The CDR3 contains 16 residues. Germline CDR1 and CDR2: LGHNA and YSLEER. The CDR3 sequence is CASSQVTSGPYNEQFF. The CDR3 DNA follows: TGCGCCAGCAGCCAAGTTACTAGCGGCCCTTACAATGAGCAGTTCTTC.

This sequence joins TRBV5-4 and TRBJ2-7; 9 bases are a match to TRBD2. Germline CDR1 is SGHNT and CDR2 is YYREEE (reference sequence). Unmatched junction bases numbered 12, after V lost 0 bases and J lost 5 bases. The CDR3 has 17 residues. As DNA, the CDR3 is TGTGCCAGCAGCTTGGGGCTAGCGGGATTCGGGCCCCACGAGCAGTACTTC. Translation: CASSLGLAGFGPHEQYF.

The chain links TRBV10-3 to TRBJ2-1; D is perhaps TRBD1 (5 bases). Trimming stripped 3 bases from V and 8 bases from J, with 14 bases between. Germline CDR1 and CDR2: ENHRY and SYGVKD. This CDR3 is 14 amino acids long. The DNA for the CDR3 is TGTGCCATCAGTGACGCCAGGGCAGGCGATGAGCAGTTCTTC. Protein sequence: CAISDARAGDEQFF.

The chain couples TRBV6-5 to TRBJ1-2; 7 bases line up with TRBD1. This CDR3 spans 14 amino acids. V lost 7 bases to trimming and J lost 4 bases; unmatched junction nucleotides: 9. The germline V gene encodes CDR1 MNHEY and CDR2 SVGAGI. DNA for the CDR3: TGTGCCAGCAACCCCGAGGGGGACAGCTATGGCTACACCTTC. Translated, it gives CASNPEGDSYGYTF.

V gene TRBV4-1 combines with J gene TRBJ2-3, with 11 bases that match TRBD1. This CDR3 has 16 amino acids. The germline CDR1 and CDR2 sequences are MGHRA and YSYEKL. V trimming: 1 base; J trimming: 7 bases; junction bases outside the gene matches: 7. CDR3 sequence reads: CASSQVGTGGGNTQYF. For the CDR3, the DNA is TGCGCCAGCAGCCAAGTGGGGACAGGGGGTGGCAATACGCAGTATTTT.

The chain couples TRBV30 to TRBJ1-3; weak D call: TRBD1 (6 bases). V shed 2 bases and J shed 3 bases, with 11 bases lying between them. Germline V lookup: CDR1 GTSNPN, CDR2 SVGIG (reference sequence). The CDR3 covers 14 residues. Here the CDR3 DNA reads TGTGCCTGGAGTACTACAGGGTTTGGAAACACCATATATTTT. This translates into CAWSTTGFGNTIYF.

The chain uses TRBV6-6 and TRBJ2-3, with 10 bases matching TRBD1. From germline, CDR1 is MNHNY and CDR2 SVGAGI (reference sequence). This CDR3 is 16 amino acids long. The J segment lost 1 base and the V segment lost 5 bases, leaving 6 bases of the junction unmatched. CDR3 residues: CASSVRQGARTDTQYF. In nucleotides, the CDR3 is TGTGCCAGCAGTGTGCGACAGGGGGCCCGCACAGATACGCAGTATTTT.

J is TRBJ2-7 and V is TRBV2, with 11 nucleotides matching TRBD1. The CDR3 covers 13 residues. After removal of 6 bases from V and 5 bases from J, the junction contained 3 bases not matched to a gene. The germline gives CDR1 SNHLY, CDR2 FYNNEI. The CDR3 is CASSGTGGNEQYF. The CDR3 nucleotides are TGTGCCAGCAGCGGGACAGGGGGAAACGAGCAGTACTTC.

The chain joins TRBV6-6 to TRBJ2-3; D gene ambiguous. V was trimmed by 5 bases and J by 4 bases, leaving 22 bases between them. CDR3 length: 17 residues. The germline CDR1 and CDR2 sequences are MNHNY and SVGAGI (reference sequence). CDR3 sequence: CASSPLWRSESPDTQYF. The CDR3 bases are TGTGCCAGCAGTCCCCTCTGGCGGAGCGAGTCACCAGATACGCAGTATTTT.

This sequence joins TRBV28 and TRBJ2-3; TRBD1 agrees at 7 bases. Germline V CDR1 and CDR2: MDHEN, SYDVKM. The trim removed 5 bases at V and 1 base at J, leaving 6 bases unmatched. The CDR3 has 15 residues. DNA of the CDR3: TGTGCCAGCAGTGGACAGGCGGTGGGCACAGATACGCAGTATTTT. This sequence encodes CASSGQAVGTDTQYF.

This chain uses TRBV18 with TRBJ2-7; 11 bases line up with TRBD2. There are 15 residues in the CDR3. The germline V gene encodes CDR1 KGHSH and CDR2 LQKENI. V trimming: 6 bases; J trimming: 0 bases; junction bases outside the gene matches: 4. CDR3: CASSEGLADSYEQYF. The CDR3 DNA sequence: TGTGCCAGCTCGGAGGGACTAGCGGACTCCTACGAGCAGTACTTC.

This clone appeared a few times. The chain joins TRBV10-1 to TRBJ2-3, with TRBD2 matching over 14 bases. J gave up 6 bases and V 6 bases, and 17 bases lay outside the gene matches. The CDR3 has 19 amino acids. The germline gives CDR1 WNHNN, CDR2 SYGVQD (reference sequence). In DNA, the CDR3 is TGCGCCAGCAGCTCCGGGACTAGCGGGAGACGGGGCACCGGGGATACGCAGTATTTT. It is translated as CASSSGTSGRRGTGDTQYF.

The chain employs TRBV3-1 (or the pseudogene TRBV3-2) and TRBJ2-3, with 8 bases matching TRBD2. This CDR3 has 15 amino acids. V shed 3 bases, J shed 4 bases, and the junction held 6 bases outside the gene matches. CDR1 is LGHDT, CDR2 YNNKEL, per germline (reference sequence). CDR3: CASSQVSGTADTQYF. The DNA of the CDR3 is TGTGCCAGCAGCCAGGTTAGCGGGACGGCAGATACGCAGTATTTT.

The chain recombines TRBV1 with TRBJ1-2; TRBD1 reflects the table's D call only, with no check against the DNA. TRBV1 is an annotated pseudogene. The CDR3 is 17 residues long. Written as DNA, the CDR3 is TGCACCAGCAGCCAAGATTATTGCGGGACAGTCAACTATGGCTACACCTTC. This translates into CTSSQDYCGTVNYGYTF.